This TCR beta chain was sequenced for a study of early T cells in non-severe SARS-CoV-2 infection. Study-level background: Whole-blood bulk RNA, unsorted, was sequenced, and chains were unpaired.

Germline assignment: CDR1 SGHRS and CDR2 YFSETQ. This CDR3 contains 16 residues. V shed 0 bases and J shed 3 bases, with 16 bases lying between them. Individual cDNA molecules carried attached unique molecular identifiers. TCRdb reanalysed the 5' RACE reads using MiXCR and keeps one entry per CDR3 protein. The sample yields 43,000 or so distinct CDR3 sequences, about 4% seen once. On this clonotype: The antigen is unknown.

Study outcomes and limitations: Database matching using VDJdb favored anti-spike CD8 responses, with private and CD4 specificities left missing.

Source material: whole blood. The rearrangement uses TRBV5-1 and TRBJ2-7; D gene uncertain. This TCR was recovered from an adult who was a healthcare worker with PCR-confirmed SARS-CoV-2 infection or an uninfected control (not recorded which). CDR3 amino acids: CASSLGGPGPIYEQYF. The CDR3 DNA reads TGCGCCAGCAGCTTGGGGGGTCCGGGCCCCATCTACGAGCAGTACTTC.